A selection of T cell receptor beta chains follows, all from one sample in a study of regulatory T cells in long-lasting Graves disease. One entry per CDR3 protein, called by TCRdb with MiXCR from the multiplex PCR reads. The table shows over 350,000 distinct CDR3 sequences, with 11% to 15% occurring only once. This sample also appeared in a second study, on T cells in Graves' hyperthyroidism and ophthalmopathy.

This specimen was peripheral blood mononuclear cells (PBMCs), taken at new diagnosis, from a patient treated with antithyroid drugs. The receptors come from a woman in her forties or fifties with Graves disease. CDR3s include the opening cysteine and the closing phenylalanine or tryptophan.

TRBJ2-7,TRBV5-6,CASSFRQVGYEQYF
TRBJ1-3,TRBV9,CASSVVGAISGNTIYF
TRBJ2-5,TRBV10-2,CASSGSLAGGGETQYF
TRBJ2-3,TRBV6-1,CASSEEYSSTDTQYF
TRBJ2-2,TRBV5-4,CASRPPGTGELFF
TRBJ2-1,TRBV6-1,CASSGRRVFGQFF
TRBJ2-7,TRBV7-9,CASSSQGEQYF
TRBJ2-1,TRBV24-1,CATSDLWREGNNEQFF
TRBJ1-2,TRBV7-6,CASSPTEGDYGYTF
TRBJ2-7,TRBV12-3/TRBV12-4,CASSLVPPGEQYF
TRBJ1-2,TRBV12-3/TRBV12-4,CASSFLVFYGYTF
TRBJ2-3,TRBV5-1,CASSQTSGRADTQYF
TRBJ2-7,TRBV28,CASGSGMGLYEQYF
TRBJ2-1,TRBV11-2,CASSWSLNEQFF
TRBJ2-1,TRBV5-1,CASSWELGLVDNEQFF
TRBJ2-1,TRBV4-1,CASSPGGSPSYNEQFF
TRBJ2-4,TRBV28,CASSLQGGENIQYF
TRBJ1-1,TRBV5-4,CASSFGFMGTEAFF
TRBJ1-1,TRBV12-3/TRBV12-4,CASSLNDRSEAFF
TRBJ1-5,TRBV12-3/TRBV12-4,CASSYLGGSNQPQHF
TRBJ1-1,TRBV6-1,CASSDWTGEGNTEAFF
TRBJ2-3,TRBV7-3,CASSFGLAGGPGDTQYF